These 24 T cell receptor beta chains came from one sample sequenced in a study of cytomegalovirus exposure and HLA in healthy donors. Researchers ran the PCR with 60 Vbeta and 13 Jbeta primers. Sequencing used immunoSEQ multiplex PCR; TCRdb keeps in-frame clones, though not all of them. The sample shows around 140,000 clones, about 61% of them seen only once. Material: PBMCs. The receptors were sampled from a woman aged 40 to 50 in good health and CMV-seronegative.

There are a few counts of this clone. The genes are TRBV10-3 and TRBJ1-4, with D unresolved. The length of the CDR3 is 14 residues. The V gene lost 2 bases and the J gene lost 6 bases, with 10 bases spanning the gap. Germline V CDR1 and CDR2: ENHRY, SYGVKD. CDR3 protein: CAISEKGADEKLFF. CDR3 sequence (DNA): TGTGCCATCAGTGAGAAGGGAGCCGATGAAAAACTGTTTTTT.

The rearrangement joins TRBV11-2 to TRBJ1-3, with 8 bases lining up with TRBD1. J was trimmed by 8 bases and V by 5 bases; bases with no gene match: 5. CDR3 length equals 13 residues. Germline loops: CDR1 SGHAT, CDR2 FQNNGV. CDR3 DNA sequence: TGTGCCAGCAGCCGAAACAGGGGGGACACCATATATTTT. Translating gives CASSRNRGDTIYF.

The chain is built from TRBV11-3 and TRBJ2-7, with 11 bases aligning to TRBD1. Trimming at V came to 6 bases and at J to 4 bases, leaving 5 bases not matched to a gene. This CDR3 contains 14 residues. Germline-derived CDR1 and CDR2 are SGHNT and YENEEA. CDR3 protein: CASSTGQGAYEQYF. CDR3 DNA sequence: TGTGCCAGCAGTACCGGACAGGGGGCTTACGAGCAGTACTTC. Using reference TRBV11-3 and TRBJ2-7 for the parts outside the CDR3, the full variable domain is EAGVVQSPRYKIIEKKQPVAFWCNPISGHNTLYWYLQNLGQGPELLIRYENEEAVDDSQLPKDRFSAERLKGVDSTLKIQPAELGDSAVYLCASSTGQGAYEQYFGPGTRLTVT.

CDR3 amino acids: CASSTGTSGIQETQYF. CDR3 DNA sequence: TGTGCCAGTAGCACCGGGACTAGCGGGATTCAAGAGACCCAGTACTTC. V is TRBV19 and J is TRBJ2-5, with 13 bases matching TRBD2. Germline V lookup: CDR1 LNHDA, CDR2 SQIVND (reference sequence). This CDR3 is 16 amino acids long. The J segment lost 2 bases and the V segment lost 6 bases, leaving 6 bases of the junction unmatched.

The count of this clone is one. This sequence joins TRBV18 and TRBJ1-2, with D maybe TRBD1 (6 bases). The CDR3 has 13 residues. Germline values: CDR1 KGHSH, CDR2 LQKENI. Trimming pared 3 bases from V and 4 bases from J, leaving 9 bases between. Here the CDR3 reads CASSPADSYGYTF. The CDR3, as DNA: TGTGCCAGCTCACCTGCGGACAGCTATGGCTACACCTTC.

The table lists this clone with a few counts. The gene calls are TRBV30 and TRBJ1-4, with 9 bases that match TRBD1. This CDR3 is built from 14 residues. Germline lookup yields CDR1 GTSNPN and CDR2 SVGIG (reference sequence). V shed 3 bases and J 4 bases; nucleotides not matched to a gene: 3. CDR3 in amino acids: CAWSVDRGNEKLFF. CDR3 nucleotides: TGTGCCTGGAGCGTGGACAGGGGTAATGAAAAACTGTTTTTT.

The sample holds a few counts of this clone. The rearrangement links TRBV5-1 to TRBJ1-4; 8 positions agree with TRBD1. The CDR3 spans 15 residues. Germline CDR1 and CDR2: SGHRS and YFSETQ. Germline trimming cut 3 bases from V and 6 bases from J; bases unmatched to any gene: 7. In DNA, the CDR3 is TGCGCCAGCAGCTCTGGGACAGGAGGTTATGAAAAACTGTTTTTT. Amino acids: CASSSGTGGYEKLFF. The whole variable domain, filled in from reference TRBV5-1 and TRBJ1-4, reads KAGVTQTPRYLIKTRGQQVTLSCSPISGHRSVSWYQQTPGQGLQFLFEYFSETQRNKGNFPGRFSGRQFSNSRSEMNVSTLELGDSALYLCASSSGTGGYEKLFFGSGTQLSVL.

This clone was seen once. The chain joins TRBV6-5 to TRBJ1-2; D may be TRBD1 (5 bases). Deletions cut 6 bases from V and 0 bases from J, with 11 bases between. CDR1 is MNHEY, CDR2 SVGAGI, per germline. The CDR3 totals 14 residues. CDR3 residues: CASSKGAANYGYTF. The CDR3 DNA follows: TGTGCCAGCAGCAAAGGGGCCGCTAACTATGGCTACACCTTC.

CDR3 nucleotide sequence: TGTGCCAGCAGCTTAGATCTGTCGGGATCCGGGGAGCTGTTTTTT. It encodes CASSLDLSGSGELFF. This chain connects TRBV11-2 to TRBJ2-2, with D perhaps matching TRBD2 (5 bases). The CDR3 length is 15 residues. V was clipped by 0 bases and J by 6 bases, with 11 bases between them. Germline V gene lookup returns CDR1 SGHAT and CDR2 FQNNGV.

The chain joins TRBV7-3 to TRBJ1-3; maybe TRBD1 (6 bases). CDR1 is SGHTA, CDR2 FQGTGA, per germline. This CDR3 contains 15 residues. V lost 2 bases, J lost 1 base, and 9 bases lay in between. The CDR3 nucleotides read TGTGCCAGCAGCTTAGGCAGGGGATCTGGAAACACCATATATTTT. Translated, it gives CASSLGRGSGNTIYF. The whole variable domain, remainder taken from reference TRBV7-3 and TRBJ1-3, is GAGVSQTPSNKVTEKGKYVELRCDPISGHTALYWYRQSLGQGPEFLIYFQGTGAADDSGLPNDRFFAVRPEGSVSTLKIQRTERGDSAVYLCASSLGRGSGNTIYFGEGSWLTVV.

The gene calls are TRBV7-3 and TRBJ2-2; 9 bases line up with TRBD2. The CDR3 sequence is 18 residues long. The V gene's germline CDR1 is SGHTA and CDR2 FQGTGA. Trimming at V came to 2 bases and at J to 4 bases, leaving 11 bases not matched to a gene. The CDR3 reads CASSLHASGLAPTGELFF. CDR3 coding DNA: TGTGCCAGCAGCTTACATGCGTCGGGACTAGCACCCACCGGGGAGCTGTTTTTT.

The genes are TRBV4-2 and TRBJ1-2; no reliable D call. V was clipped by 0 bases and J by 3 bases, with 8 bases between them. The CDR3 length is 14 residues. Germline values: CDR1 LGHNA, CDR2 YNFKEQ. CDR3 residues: CASSQEHSYYGYTF. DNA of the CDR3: TGTGCCAGCAGCCAAGAACACAGCTACTATGGCTACACCTTC.

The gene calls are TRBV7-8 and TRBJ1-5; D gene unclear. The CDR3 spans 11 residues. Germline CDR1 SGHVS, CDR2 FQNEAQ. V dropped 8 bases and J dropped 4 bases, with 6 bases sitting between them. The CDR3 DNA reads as TGTGCCAGCGGCATTAATCAGCCCCAGCATTTT. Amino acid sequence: CASGINQPQHF.

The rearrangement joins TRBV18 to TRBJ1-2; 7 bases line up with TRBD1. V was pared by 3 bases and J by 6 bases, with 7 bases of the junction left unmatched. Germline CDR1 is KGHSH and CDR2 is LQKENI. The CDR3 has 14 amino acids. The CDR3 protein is CASSPQTGRDGYTF. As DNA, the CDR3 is TGTGCCAGCTCACCTCAGACAGGGAGAGATGGCTACACCTTC.

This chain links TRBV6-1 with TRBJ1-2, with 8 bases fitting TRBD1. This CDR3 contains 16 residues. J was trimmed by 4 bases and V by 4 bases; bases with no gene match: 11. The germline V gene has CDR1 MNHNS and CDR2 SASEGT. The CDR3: CASSAGRGRQTYGYTF. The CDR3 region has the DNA TGTGCCAGCAGTGCGGGCAGGGGGCGTCAGACCTATGGCTACACCTTC.

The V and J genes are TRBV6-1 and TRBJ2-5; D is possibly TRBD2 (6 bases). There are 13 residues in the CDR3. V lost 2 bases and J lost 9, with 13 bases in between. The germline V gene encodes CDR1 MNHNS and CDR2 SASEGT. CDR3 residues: CASSERGIGSQYF. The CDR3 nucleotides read TGTGCCAGCAGTGAACGGGGGATTGGATCCCAGTACTTC.

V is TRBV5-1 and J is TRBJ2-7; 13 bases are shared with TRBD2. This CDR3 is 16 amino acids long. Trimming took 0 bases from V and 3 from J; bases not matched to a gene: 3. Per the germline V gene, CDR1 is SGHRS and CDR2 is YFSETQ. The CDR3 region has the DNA TGCGCCAGCAGCTTGGGTGGACTAGCGGGGGACTACGAGCAGTACTTC. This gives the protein CASSLGGLAGDYEQYF.

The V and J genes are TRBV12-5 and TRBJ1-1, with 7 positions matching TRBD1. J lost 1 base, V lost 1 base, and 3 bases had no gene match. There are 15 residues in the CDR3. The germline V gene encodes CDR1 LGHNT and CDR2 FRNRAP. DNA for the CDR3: TGTGCTAGTGGTTTGGCACGGGACAGGAACACTGAAGCTTTCTTT. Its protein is CASGLARDRNTEAFF.

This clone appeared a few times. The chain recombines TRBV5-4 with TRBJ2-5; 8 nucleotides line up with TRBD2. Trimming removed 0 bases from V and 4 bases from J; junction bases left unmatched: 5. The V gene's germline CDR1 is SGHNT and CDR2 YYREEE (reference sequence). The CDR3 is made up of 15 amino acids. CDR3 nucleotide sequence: TGTGCCAGCAGCTTGGCGGCGCGGGAGGTAGAGACCCAGTACTTC. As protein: CASSLAAREVETQYF.

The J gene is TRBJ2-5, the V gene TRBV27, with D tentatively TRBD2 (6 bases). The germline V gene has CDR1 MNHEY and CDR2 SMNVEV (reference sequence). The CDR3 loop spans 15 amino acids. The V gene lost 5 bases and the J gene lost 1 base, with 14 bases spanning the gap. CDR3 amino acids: CASSPYGGSQETQYF. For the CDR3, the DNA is TGTGCCAGCAGTCCGTACGGGGGATCCCAAGAGACCCAGTACTTC.

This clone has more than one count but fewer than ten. This CDR3 is CAWSTDSNQPQHF. CDR3 DNA sequence: TGTGCCTGGTCGACAGATAGCAATCAGCCCCAGCATTTT. This sequence joins TRBV30 and TRBJ1-5; D perhaps matches TRBD1 (5 bases). Germline V lookup: CDR1 GTSNPN, CDR2 SVGIG (reference sequence). This CDR3 spans 13 amino acids. Trimming removed 5 bases from V and 0 bases from J, with 8 bases in between.

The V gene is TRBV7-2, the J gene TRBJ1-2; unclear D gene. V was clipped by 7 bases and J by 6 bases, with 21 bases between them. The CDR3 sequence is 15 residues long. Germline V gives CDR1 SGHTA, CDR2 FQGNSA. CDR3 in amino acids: CASTPRLTPRDGYTF. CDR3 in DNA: TGTGCCAGCACCCCCCGACTAACCCCCCGGGATGGCTACACCTTC. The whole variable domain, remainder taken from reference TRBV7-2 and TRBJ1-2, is GAGVSQSPSNKVTEKGKDVELRCDPISGHTALYWYRQSLGQGLEFLIYFQGNSAPDKSGLPSDRFSAERTGGSVSTLTIQRTQQEDSAVYLCASTPRLTPRDGYTFGSGTRLTVV.

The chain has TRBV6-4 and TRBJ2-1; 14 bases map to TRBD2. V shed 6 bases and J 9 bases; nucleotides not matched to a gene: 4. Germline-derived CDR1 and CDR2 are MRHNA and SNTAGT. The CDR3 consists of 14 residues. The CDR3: CASRTSGGDPEQFF. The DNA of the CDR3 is TGTGCCAGCAGGACTAGCGGGGGGGACCCTGAGCAGTTCTTC.

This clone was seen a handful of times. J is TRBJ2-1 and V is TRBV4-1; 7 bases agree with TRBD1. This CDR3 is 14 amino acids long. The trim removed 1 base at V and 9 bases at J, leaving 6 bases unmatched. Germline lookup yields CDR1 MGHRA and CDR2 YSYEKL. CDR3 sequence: CASSQGTGPGEQFF. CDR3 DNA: TGCGCCAGCAGCCAAGGGACAGGTCCAGGTGAGCAGTTCTTC.